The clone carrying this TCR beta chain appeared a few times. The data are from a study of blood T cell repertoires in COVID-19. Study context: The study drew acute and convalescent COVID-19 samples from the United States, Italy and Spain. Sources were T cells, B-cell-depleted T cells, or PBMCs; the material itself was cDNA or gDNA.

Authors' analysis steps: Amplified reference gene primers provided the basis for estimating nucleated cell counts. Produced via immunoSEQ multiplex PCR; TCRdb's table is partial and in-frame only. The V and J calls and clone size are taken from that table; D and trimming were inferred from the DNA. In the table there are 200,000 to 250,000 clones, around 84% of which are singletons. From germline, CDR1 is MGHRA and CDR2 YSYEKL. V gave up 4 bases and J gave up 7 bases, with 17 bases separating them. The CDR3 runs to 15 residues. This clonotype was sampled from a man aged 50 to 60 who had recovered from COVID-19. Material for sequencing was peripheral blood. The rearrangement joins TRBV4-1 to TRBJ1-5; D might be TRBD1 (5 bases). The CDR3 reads CASSRDQGFSQPQHF. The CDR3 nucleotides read TGCGCCAGCAGCCGCGATCAGGGTTTCAGCCAGCCCCAGCATTTT.